A selection of T cell receptor beta chains follows, all from one sample in a study of type 1 and type 2 diabetes patients. Via MiXCR, TCRdb re-called the multiplex PCR reads, giving one row per CDR3 protein. The sample has fewer than 350,000 distinct CDR3 sequences, more than 40% seen once. The sequencing input was peripheral blood mononuclear cells (PBMCs). The receptors stem from a man aged 18-30 years with type 2 diabetes. Both conserved end residues are trimmed from each CDR3. The order of the fields is J gene, V gene, CDR3 protein.

J: TRBJ1-2
V: TRBV6-1
CDR3: ALGYGYT

J: TRBJ1-2
V: TRBV5-1
CDR3: ASSSTGGDYGYT

J: TRBJ2-2
V: TRBV2
CDR3: ASRRQGTNTGELF

J: TRBJ1-6
V: TRBV6-2/TRBV6-3
CDR3: ASSYGGDNSPLH

J: TRBJ2-1
V: TRBV7-8
CDR3: ASSTQGLGVTEQF

J: TRBJ2-3
V: TRBV7-9
CDR3: ASNLIQGGKRDTQY

J: TRBJ2-1
V: TRBV11-2
CDR3: ASSFGPRGTRVLHEQF

J: TRBJ2-5
V: TRBV30
CDR3: AWSAPGGAGTQY

J: TRBJ1-6
V: TRBV2
CDR3: AVTGNSPLR

J: TRBJ2-2
V: TRBV7-6
CDR3: ASSLVMVSGELF

J: TRBJ2-7
V: TRBV9
CDR3: ASSPHGGTSHSYEQY

J: TRBJ1-2
V: TRBV12-3/TRBV12-4
CDR3: ASSFLPDYGYT

J: TRBJ2-3
V: TRBV28
CDR3: ASSFGVVADTQY

J: TRBJ1-2
V: TRBV7-8
CDR3: ASSTPRFGQGLLYGYT

J: TRBJ1-2
V: TRBV30
CDR3: AFQPWYGYT

J: TRBJ2-7
V: TRBV6-6
CDR3: ASSYSIRDGSYERY

J: TRBJ2-1
V: TRBV29-1
CDR3: SAQGLAGSYNEQF

J: TRBJ2-2
V: TRBV12-5
CDR3: ASSLVGNTGELF

J: TRBJ1-4
V: TRBV20-1
CDR3: SARELEGSEKLF

J: TRBJ1-5
V: TRBV12-3/TRBV12-4
CDR3: ASSLVDPGQPQH

J: TRBJ1-2
V: TRBV2
CDR3: ASSENSDSYGYT

J: TRBJ2-1
V: TRBV9
CDR3: ASSGGGLGAYNEQF

J: TRBJ2-2
V: TRBV7-8
CDR3: ASSYTSGNTGELF

J: TRBJ2-7
V: TRBV11-3
CDR3: ASSDGESYEQY

J: TRBJ1-5
V: TRBV19
CDR3: ASSKTGGGQPQH

J: TRBJ2-7
V: TRBV5-1
CDR3: ASSLGIRDSAIPLYEQY

J: TRBJ2-7
V: TRBV19
CDR3: AVSPSGRSYEQY

J: TRBJ2-3
V: TRBV6-6
CDR3: ASRRLAGADTQY

J: TRBJ1-2
V: TRBV6-6
CDR3: ASTEGTGLIRETYT

J: TRBJ2-5
V: TRBV6-6
CDR3: ASSKRRGETQY

J: TRBJ2-3
V: TRBV20-1
CDR3: SASQTSGRRTQY

J: TRBJ1-1
V: TRBV19
CDR3: ASTATGGYGNTEAF

J: TRBJ1-1
V: TRBV10-3
CDR3: AISARATLNTEAF

J: TRBJ1-1
V: TRBV2
CDR3: ASSLSTGTEAF

J: TRBJ1-6
V: TRBV20-1
CDR3: SAPGQENSPLH

J: TRBJ2-7
V: TRBV27
CDR3: ASSLMEGAFEQY

J: TRBJ1-2
V: TRBV7-2
CDR3: ASSIVGGYT

J: TRBJ1-1
V: TRBV28
CDR3: ASRTTGIESAF

J: TRBJ2-3
V: TRBV7-3
CDR3: ASSLTGPDTQY

J: TRBJ2-5
V: TRBV7-9
CDR3: ASRLNLQETQY

J: TRBJ2-7
V: TRBV25-1
CDR3: ASSEHRGLGISYEQY

J: TRBJ2-7
V: TRBV30
CDR3: AWSSTGQGDEQY